A single sample is the source of the 27 T cell receptor beta chains below, sequenced in a study of cytomegalovirus exposure and HLA in healthy donors. This PCR relied on a set of 60 Vbeta primers and 13 Jbeta primers. Measured with immunoSEQ multiplex PCR; TCRdb has only the in-frame clones, and not every one. The table shows around 120,000 clones, with over 65% occurring only once. Sequencing was performed on PBMCs. The origin of the receptors is a woman between 50 and 59 years old in good health and CMV-seropositive.

This clone turned up a few times. DNA for the CDR3: TGCGCCAGCAGCTTGTTAGGGGAGGGGATTGAAGCTTTCTTT. Translated, it gives CASSLLGEGIEAFF. The V call is TRBV5-1, the J call TRBJ1-1; possibly TRBD1 for D (5 bases). The CDR3 runs to 14 residues. The V gene lost 1 base and the J gene lost 7 bases, with 14 bases spanning the gap. Germline values: CDR1 SGHRS, CDR2 YFSETQ.

A single count supports this clone. The same CDR3 can be traced to other DNA sequences in this sample. V usage is TRBV7-2 and J usage is TRBJ2-3; 11 positions agree with TRBD1. CDR3 length equals 15 residues. The V gene end was trimmed by 4 bases and the J gene end by 4 bases; junction bases not matched to a gene: 4. The V gene's germline CDR1 is SGHTA and CDR2 FQGNSA. The CDR3, as DNA: TGTGCCAGCAGCTACGGGACAGGGGGGCCAGATACGCAGTATTTT. Encoded protein: CASSYGTGGPDTQYF.

V usage is TRBV7-2 and J usage is TRBJ2-2; the match to TRBD2 covers 9 bases. CDR3 length: 16 amino acids. The junction had 9 bases not matched to a gene; V was cut back by 6 bases and J by 4 bases. Germline loops: CDR1 SGHTA, CDR2 FQGNSA. CDR3 DNA: TGTGCCAGCAGATTCAGCGGGGGGACTTCCACCGGGGAGCTGTTTTTT. The encoded protein is CASRFSGGTSTGELFF.

The V gene is TRBV4-1, the J gene TRBJ1-6, with 7 bases aligning to TRBD1. The germline gives CDR1 MGHRA, CDR2 YSYEKL. This CDR3 is built from 18 residues. The ends lost 4 bases at V and 0 bases at J; junction bases unmatched: 9. CDR3 DNA: TGCGCCAGCAGCCCAAGTGGACAGGCCAGCTCCTATAATTCACCCCTCCACTTT. It yields the protein CASSPSGQASSYNSPLHF.

The chain uses TRBV29-1 and TRBJ2-2; 8 bases align to TRBD1. V gave up 6 bases and J gave up 1 base; unmatched junction bases: 4. CDR1 SQVTM and CDR2 ANQGSEA come from the germline V gene. The CDR3 totals 14 residues. In DNA form, the CDR3 reads TGCAGCGTGGATGACAGGGGGAACACCGGGGAGCTGTTTTTT. Its protein is CSVDDRGNTGELFF.

V is TRBV5-1 and J is TRBJ1-1; possibly TRBD1 for D (5 bases). CDR1 and CDR2 (germline): SGHRS, YFSETQ. V was clipped by 4 bases and J by 3 bases, with 16 bases between them. The CDR3 is made up of 15 amino acids. This chain's CDR3 is CASSPALPGHTEAFF. For the CDR3, the DNA is TGCGCCAGCAGCCCCGCCTTGCCAGGGCACACTGAAGCTTTCTTT. The variable domain in full, with the rest retrieved from reference TRBV5-1 and TRBJ1-1, is KAGVTQTPRYLIKTRGQQVTLSCSPISGHRSVSWYQQTPGQGLQFLFEYFSETQRNKGNFPGRFSGRQFSNSRSEMNVSTLELGDSALYLCASSPALPGHTEAFFGQGTRLTVV.

The V and J genes are TRBV7-9 and TRBJ2-7, with 7 bases fitting TRBD1. The CDR3 runs 14 residues. CDR1 and CDR2 (germline): SEHNR, FQNEAQ (reference sequence). V was clipped by 5 bases and J by 7 bases; unmatched bases: 11. In DNA, the CDR3 is TGTGCCAGCAGCAGCTGGGACAGCCGTGGGGAGCAGTACTTC. Translating gives CASSSWDSRGEQYF.

V and J are TRBV4-3 and TRBJ2-1; the D gene is possibly TRBD2 (6 bases). V was pared by 6 bases and J by 0 bases, with 15 bases between. Germline-derived CDR1 and CDR2 are LGHNA and YSLEER. There are 16 residues in the CDR3. DNA of the CDR3: TGCGCCAGCAGTCTCTATACCGGGAGCTCCTACAATGAGCAGTTCTTC. Its protein product is CASSLYTGSSYNEQFF.

The chain combines TRBV4-2 with TRBJ1-6; 7 bases align to TRBD1. Germline CDR1 LGHNA, CDR2 YNFKEQ. The CDR3 runs 15 residues. J gave up 7 bases and V 4 bases, and 7 bases lay outside the gene matches. CDR3 coding DNA: TGTGCCAGCAGCCCTCGACAGGGTGGCAATTCACCCCTCCACTTT. Its protein product is CASSPRQGGNSPLHF.

The chain has TRBV5-5 and TRBJ2-7; TRBD1 matches 8 bases. V was clipped by 4 bases and J by 3 bases; unmatched bases: 6. CDR1 and CDR2 (germline): SGHKS, YYEKEE (reference sequence). The CDR3 loop spans 14 amino acids. The CDR3 DNA sequence: TGTGCCAGCAGCCAGGACAGGGTTATCTACGAGCAGTACTTC. Its translation: CASSQDRVIYEQYF.

The gene calls are TRBV7-8 and TRBJ2-3; 7 bases are shared with TRBD2. Germline lookup yields CDR1 SGHVS and CDR2 FQNEAQ. This CDR3 is built from 17 residues. The V segment lost 1 base and the J segment 0 bases; nucleotides outside the gene matches: 7. The CDR3 region is CASSLGSGAPSTDTQYF. The DNA for the CDR3 is TGTGCCAGCAGCTTAGGGAGCGGGGCCCCTAGCACAGATACGCAGTATTTT.

The rearrangement joins TRBV10-3 to TRBJ2-3, with 8 positions matching TRBD2. The CDR3 is 12 residues long. V shed 10 bases, J shed 0 bases, and the junction held 0 bases outside the gene matches. Germline CDR1 reads ENHRY; CDR2 reads SYGVKD. In nucleotides, the CDR3 is TGTGCCACTAGCGGGAGCACAGATACGCAGTATTTT. It codes for CATSGSTDTQYF.

This clone was seen only a few times. In DNA form, the CDR3 reads TGTGCCAGTAAAGCGGGAGGGCCAAATGAGCAGTTCTTC. Its translation is CASKAGGPNEQFF. The genes are TRBV19 and TRBJ2-1, with 10 bases that match TRBD2. V lost 7 bases to trimming and J lost 7 bases; unmatched junction nucleotides: 4. CDR1 is LNHDA, CDR2 SQIVND, per germline (reference sequence). The CDR3 extends over 13 amino acids.

The rearrangement joins TRBV27 to TRBJ2-1; no firm D call. Trimming removed 10 bases from V and 3 bases from J, with 13 bases in between. CDR1 MNHEY and CDR2 SMNVEV come from the germline V gene (reference sequence). This CDR3 contains 13 residues. In DNA form, the CDR3 reads TGTGCCACCATCCGACCGGGCTACAATGAGCAGTTCTTC. This sequence encodes CATIRPGYNEQFF.

The rearrangement links TRBV7-2 to TRBJ2-7; TRBD2 aligns across 8 bases. The CDR3 sequence is 15 residues long. The V and J ends lost 2 bases and 3 bases, in that order; junction bases with no gene match: 6. Per the germline V gene, CDR1 is SGHTA and CDR2 is FQGNSA. CDR3 DNA: TGTGCCAGCAGCTTAAGCAGCGGGGGAAACTACGAGCAGTACTTC. It specifies CASSLSSGGNYEQYF.

The genes are TRBV28 and TRBJ2-5, with 10 positions matching TRBD1. V shed 5 bases, J shed 4 bases, and the junction held 1 base outside the gene matches. Germline V CDR1 and CDR2: MDHEN, SYDVKM. This CDR3 has 13 residues. The CDR3 DNA follows: TGTGCCAGCAGTCGACAGGGGGCAGAGACCCAGTACTTC. Its translation: CASSRQGAETQYF.

The chain links TRBV2 to TRBJ2-7, with 8 bases that match TRBD1. The CDR3 has 14 residues. Germline V gene data show CDR1 as SNHLY and CDR2 as FYNNEI. The trim removed 9 bases at V and 3 bases at J, leaving 10 bases unmatched. This chain's CDR3 is CASNEQGGNYEQYF. CDR3 bases: TGTGCCAGTAACGAACAGGGGGGAAACTACGAGCAGTACTTC.

CDR3 coding DNA: TGTGCCAGCAGCTTAGGTACGGGCAGGGACAATCAGCCCCAGCATTTT. It yields the protein CASSLGTGRDNQPQHF. The gene calls are TRBV7-9 and TRBJ1-5, with D tentatively TRBD1 (5 bases). This CDR3 contains 16 residues. Germline V CDR1 and CDR2: SEHNR, FQNEAQ (reference sequence). V lost 1 base, J lost 3 bases, and 13 bases lay in between. Supplemented by reference TRBV7-9 and TRBJ1-5, the full variable domain reads DTGVSQNPRHKITKRGQNVTFRCDPISEHNRLYWYRQTLGQGPEFLTYFQNEAQLEKSRLLSDRFSAERPKGSFSTLEIQRTEQGDSAMYLCASSLGTGRDNQPQHFGDGTRLSIL.

The V call is TRBV5-1, the J call TRBJ2-3, with 7 positions matching TRBD2. This CDR3 region has 16 residues. The V segment lost 6 bases and the J segment 2 bases; nucleotides outside the gene matches: 12. Per the germline V gene, CDR1 is SGHRS and CDR2 is YFSETQ. CDR3 nucleotides: TGCGCCAGCAATTGGGGGGGAGGCACTTCCACAGATACGCAGTATTTT. Translating it yields CASNWGGGTSTDTQYF.

The chain couples TRBV5-6 to TRBJ1-5, with 7 bases aligning to TRBD1. The CDR3 has 17 amino acids. Germline trimming cut 5 bases from V and 2 bases from J; bases unmatched to any gene: 13. Looked up from germline, CDR1 is SGHDT and CDR2 is YYEEEE. The CDR3 region has the DNA TGTGCCAGCAGATCCACCGTTGACAGGGTTCGCAATCAGCCCCAGCATTTT. It translates to CASRSTVDRVRNQPQHF. The entire variable domain, with the rest obtained from reference TRBV5-6 and TRBJ1-5, is as follows: DAGVTQSPTHLIKTRGQQVTLRCSPKSGHDTVSWYQQALGQGPQFIFQYYEEEERQRGNFPDRFSGHQFPNYSSELNVNALLLGDSALYLCASRSTVDRVRNQPQHFGDGTRLSIL.

The chain couples TRBV19 to TRBJ2-1; no reliable D call. Trimming pared 3 bases from V and 8 bases from J, leaving 8 bases between. The CDR3 runs to 12 residues. Germline V CDR1 and CDR2: LNHDA, SQIVND (reference sequence). The CDR3 region has the DNA TGTGCCAGTAGTATTAGAGGCGATGAGCAGTTCTTC. As protein: CASSIRGDEQFF.

V is TRBV6-4 and J is TRBJ2-5; 9 bases map to TRBD2. Germline CDR1 MRHNA, CDR2 SNTAGT. V shed 2 bases, J shed 7 bases, and the junction held 14 bases outside the gene matches. The CDR3 runs 17 residues. This CDR3 reads CASSDVWASGAIGTQYF. CDR3 DNA: TGTGCCAGCAGTGACGTTTGGGCTAGCGGGGCCATTGGGACCCAGTACTTC.

This sequence joins TRBV27 and TRBJ1-5; 9 bases agree with TRBD1. Germline loops: CDR1 MNHEY, CDR2 SMNVEV (reference sequence). This CDR3 spans 14 amino acids. After removal of 4 bases from V and 8 bases from J, the junction contained 6 bases not matched to a gene. The CDR3 is CASSSQGATEPQHF. The CDR3, as DNA: TGTGCCAGCAGTTCACAGGGGGCAACGGAGCCCCAGCATTTT.

The chain is built from TRBV10-3 and TRBJ1-1; perhaps TRBD1 as D (5 bases). The CDR3 runs 13 residues. Germline CDR1 reads ENHRY; CDR2 reads SYGVKD. Trimming removed 6 bases from V and 2 bases from J, with 10 bases in between. CDR3 in DNA: TGTGCCATCAGCGATACAGGTAACACTGAAGCTTTCTTT. This translates into CAISDTGNTEAFF.

The rearrangement joins TRBV27 to TRBJ2-7, with TRBD1 matching 9 bases. CDR1 is MNHEY, CDR2 SMNVEV, per germline (reference sequence). This CDR3 comprises 14 residues. The ends lost 2 bases at V and 6 bases at J; junction bases unmatched: 5. The CDR3 bases are TGTGCCAGCAGTTTAGTACAGGGGGCATTCGAGCAGTACTTC. Residues: CASSLVQGAFEQYF.

This clone showed up just a few times. The gene calls are TRBV4-3 and TRBJ1-2; weak D call: TRBD1 (6 bases). CDR1 and CDR2 (germline): LGHNA, YSLEER. The CDR3 spans 17 residues. Trimming stripped 0 bases from V and 7 bases from J, with 21 bases between. The CDR3 sequence: CASSQEVSLRQEFGYTF. The CDR3 nucleotides are TGCGCCAGCAGCCAAGAGGTGAGCTTGAGACAGGAGTTTGGCTACACCTTC.

This chain uses TRBV7-2 with TRBJ2-1, with a weak D call TRBD2 (6 bases). Trimming removed 7 bases at V and 1 base at J, with 20 bases between. This CDR3 has 17 amino acids. CDR1 and CDR2 (germline): SGHTA, FQGNSA. The CDR3 nucleotides read TGTGCCAGCACCGTAGTTCCAGCGGGTGGTTCCTACAATGAGCAGTTCTTC. Its translation is CASTVVPAGGSYNEQFF. Together with reference TRBV7-2 and TRBJ2-1, the CDR3 gives the full variable domain: GAGVSQSPSNKVTEKGKDVELRCDPISGHTALYWYRQSLGQGLEFLIYFQGNSAPDKSGLPSDRFSAERTGGSVSTLTIQRTQQEDSAVYLCASTVVPAGGSYNEQFFGPGTRLTVL.